There are a few counts of the clone carrying this T cell receptor beta chain. Its matching antigen is unknown. These data come from a study of T-cell memory formation after mild COVID-19. Regarding the study as a whole: While clones contracting from day 15 to 85 were balanced between CD4 and CD8, later expanders leaned CD4+. Clones from the second wave (peaking day 37) had unconfirmed SARS-CoV-2 specificity.

The TCR alpha and TCR beta cDNA libraries, bearing sample barcodes and UMIs, were generated by 5'RACE using constant-segment primers. MiXCR, applied by TCRdb to the 5' RACE reads, yields one record per CDR3 protein. The sample has hundreds of thousands of distinct CDR3 sequences, about 20% seen once. Trimming shortened V by 2 bases and J by 1 base, and 5 bases separated the two germline ends. Germline CDR1 reads DFQATT; CDR2 reads SNEGSKA (reference sequence). The CDR3 has 12 residues. Sequencing was performed on PBMCs or a T cell subset sorted from them (not recorded which). The source is an adult woman who had mild COVID-19 (a few samples of this study predate the infection). Cell type and time point are not known. The chain combines TRBV20-1 with TRBJ1-1; D remains ambiguous. CDR3 sequence reads: CSARLGNTEAFF. The DNA for the CDR3 is TGCAGTGCTAGACTAGGGAACACTGAAGCTTTCTTT.